The text below deals with one T cell receptor beta chain. Clones were read by immunoSEQ multiplex PCR, and TCRdb kept only the in-frame ones, dropping some. The sample contains roughly 150,000 clones, 86% of which appear only once. This entry is derived from a study of Ad26.COV2.S vaccination and SARS-CoV-2 variants. The sample in question was peripheral blood, obtained after recovery from COVID-19. The origin of this receptor is a human donor who had recovered from COVID-19.

CDR3 in DNA: TGCAGCGCTGTGAACCATAGCAATCAGCCCCAGCATTTT. Its translation is CSAVNHSNQPQHF. V is TRBV29-1 and J is TRBJ1-5; D is unresolved. The germline V gene encodes CDR1 SQVTM and CDR2 ANQGSEA. The CDR3 is 13 residues long. With 7 bases removed from V and 0 bases from J, the gap between germline ends came to 10 bases.